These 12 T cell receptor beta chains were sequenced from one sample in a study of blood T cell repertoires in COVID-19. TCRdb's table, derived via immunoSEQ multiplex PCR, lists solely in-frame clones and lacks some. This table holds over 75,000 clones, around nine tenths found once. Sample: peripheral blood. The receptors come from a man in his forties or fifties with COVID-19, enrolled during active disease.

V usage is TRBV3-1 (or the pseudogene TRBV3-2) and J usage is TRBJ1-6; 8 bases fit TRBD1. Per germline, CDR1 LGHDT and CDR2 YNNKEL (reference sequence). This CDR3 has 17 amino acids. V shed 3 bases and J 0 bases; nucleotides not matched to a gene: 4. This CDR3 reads CASSHRQGSSYNSPLHF. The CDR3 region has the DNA TGTGCCAGCAGCCATAGACAGGGGAGCTCCTATAATTCACCCCTCCACTTT.

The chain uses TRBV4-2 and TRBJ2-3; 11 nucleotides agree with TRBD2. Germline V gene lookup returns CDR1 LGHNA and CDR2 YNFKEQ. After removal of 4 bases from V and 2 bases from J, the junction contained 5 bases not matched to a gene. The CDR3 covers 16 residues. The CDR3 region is CASSPRLAGTTDTQYF. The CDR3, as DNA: TGTGCCAGCAGCCCTAGACTAGCGGGGACCACAGATACGCAGTATTTT.

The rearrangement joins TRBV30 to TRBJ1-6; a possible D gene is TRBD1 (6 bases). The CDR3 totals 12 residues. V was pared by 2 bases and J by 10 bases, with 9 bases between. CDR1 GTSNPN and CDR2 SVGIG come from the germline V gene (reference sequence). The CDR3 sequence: CAWSTGYSPLHF. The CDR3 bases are TGTGCCTGGAGTACAGGGTACTCACCCCTCCACTTT.

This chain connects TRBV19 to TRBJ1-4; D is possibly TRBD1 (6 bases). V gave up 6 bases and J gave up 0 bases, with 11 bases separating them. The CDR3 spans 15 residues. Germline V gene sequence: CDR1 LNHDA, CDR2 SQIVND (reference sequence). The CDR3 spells CASSRQAPTNEKLFF. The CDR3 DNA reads TGTGCCAGTAGCAGACAGGCGCCAACTAATGAAAAACTGTTTTTT.

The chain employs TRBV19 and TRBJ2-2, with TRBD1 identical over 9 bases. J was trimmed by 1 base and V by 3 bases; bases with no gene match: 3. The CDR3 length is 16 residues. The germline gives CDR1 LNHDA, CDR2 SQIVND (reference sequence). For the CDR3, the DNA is TGTGCCAGTAGTATTAGGGACAGGGTGAACACCGGGGAGCTGTTTTTT. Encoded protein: CASSIRDRVNTGELFF.

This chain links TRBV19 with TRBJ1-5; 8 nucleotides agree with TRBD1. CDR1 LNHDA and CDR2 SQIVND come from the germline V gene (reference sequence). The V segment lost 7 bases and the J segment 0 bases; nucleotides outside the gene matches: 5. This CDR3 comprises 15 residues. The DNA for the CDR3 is TGTGCCAGTATCTCGACAGGGGTTAGCAATCAGCCCCAGCATTTT. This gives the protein CASISTGVSNQPQHF.

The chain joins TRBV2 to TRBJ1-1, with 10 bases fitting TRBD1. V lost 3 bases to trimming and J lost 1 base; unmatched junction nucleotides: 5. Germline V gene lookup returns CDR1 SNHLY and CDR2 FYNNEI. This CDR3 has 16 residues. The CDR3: CASSDGTGAPNTEAFF. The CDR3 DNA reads TGTGCCAGCAGTGATGGGACAGGGGCTCCGAACACTGAAGCTTTCTTT.

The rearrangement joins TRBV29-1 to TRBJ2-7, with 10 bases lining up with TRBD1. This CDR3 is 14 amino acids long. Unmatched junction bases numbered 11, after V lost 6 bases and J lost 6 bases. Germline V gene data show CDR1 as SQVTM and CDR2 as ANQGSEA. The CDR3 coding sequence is TGCAGCGTGGGACAGGGGATAAGAAACAGCGAGCAGTACTTC. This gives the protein CSVGQGIRNSEQYF.

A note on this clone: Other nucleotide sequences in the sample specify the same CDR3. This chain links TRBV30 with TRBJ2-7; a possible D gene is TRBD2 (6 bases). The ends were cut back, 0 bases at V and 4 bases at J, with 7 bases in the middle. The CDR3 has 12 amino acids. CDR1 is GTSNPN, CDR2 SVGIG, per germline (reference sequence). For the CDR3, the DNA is TGTGCCTGGAGTGTACGGGGGTACGAGCAGTACTTC. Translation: CAWSVRGYEQYF.

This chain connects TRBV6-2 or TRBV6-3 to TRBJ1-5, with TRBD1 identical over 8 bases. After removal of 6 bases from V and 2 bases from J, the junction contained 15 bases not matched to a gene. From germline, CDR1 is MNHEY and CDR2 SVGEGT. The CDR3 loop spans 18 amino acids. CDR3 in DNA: TGTGCCAGCAGCATCCCAGGGGGCGGGTTGACCCGCAATCAGCCCCAGCATTTT. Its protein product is CASSIPGGGLTRNQPQHF.

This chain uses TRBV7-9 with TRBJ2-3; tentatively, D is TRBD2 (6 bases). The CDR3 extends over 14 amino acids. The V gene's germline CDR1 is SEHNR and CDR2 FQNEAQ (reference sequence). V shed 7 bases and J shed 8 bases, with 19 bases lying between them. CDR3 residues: CASTTGGRASTQYF. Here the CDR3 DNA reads TGTGCCAGCACCACCGGAGGGCGGGCTTCTACGCAGTATTTT.

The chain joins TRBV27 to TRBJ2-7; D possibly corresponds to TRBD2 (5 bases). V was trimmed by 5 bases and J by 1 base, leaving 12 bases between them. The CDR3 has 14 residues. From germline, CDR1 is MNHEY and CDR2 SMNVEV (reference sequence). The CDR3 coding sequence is TGTGCCAGCAGTAGGAGCGGAAATTCCTACGAGCAGTACTTC. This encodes CASSRSGNSYEQYF.